One TCR beta chain is described in this entry. Trimming pared 5 bases from V and 7 bases from J, leaving 9 bases between. This CDR3 contains 10 residues. From germline, CDR1 is DFQATT and CDR2 SNEGSKA (reference sequence). The record originates from a study of blood T cell repertoires in COVID-19. Across the whole study: The analysed material was cDNA or gDNA that came from T cells, B-cell-depleted T cells, or PBMCs.

Enrolment of Seattle patients took place during active infection, and they were followed longitudinally. In the original workflow: Cell counts per sample came from amplifying reference gene primers. Sequencing was performed with immunoSEQ multiplex PCR; in TCRdb, only in-frame clones are kept and a portion is missing. The D gene and trimming were derived from the DNA, and the V and J assignments and clone size from that table. This table has 140,000 to 150,000 clones, 80% to 85% appearing once. The chain combines TRBV20-1 with TRBJ2-7; no definite D call. Sequenced material: peripheral blood. This TCR was sampled from a man between 25 and 39 years old with COVID-19, enrolled during active disease. Here the CDR3 reads CSAATEEQYF. CDR3 nucleotide sequence: TGCAGTGCTGCTACTGAAGAGCAGTACTTC.